This TCR beta chain was recorded in a study of T-cell reconstitution after alpha-beta-depleted transplantation in children. This clonotype was counted at least ten times. The CDR3 runs 14 residues. Trimming removed 0 bases from V and 6 bases from J; junction bases left unmatched: 5. Germline CDR1 is DFQATT and CDR2 is SNEGSKA (reference sequence). Preparation of the TCRbeta library was carried out with unique molecular identifiers. TCRdb reprocessed the PCR reads via MiXCR and lists one record per CDR3 protein. This sample has 600,000 to 700,000 distinct CDR3 sequences, with 16% found just once. The TCR sequence derives from a human donor who donated a stem cell graft to a child with acute myeloid leukemia. The chain joins TRBV20-1 to TRBJ2-4, with TRBD1 identical over 7 bases. Specimen: PBMCs from the stem cell graft donor, collected from the stem cell graft. The CDR3 sequence is CSARDMDRINIQYF. DNA of the CDR3: TGCAGTGCTAGAGATATGGACAGGATAAACATTCAGTACTTC.